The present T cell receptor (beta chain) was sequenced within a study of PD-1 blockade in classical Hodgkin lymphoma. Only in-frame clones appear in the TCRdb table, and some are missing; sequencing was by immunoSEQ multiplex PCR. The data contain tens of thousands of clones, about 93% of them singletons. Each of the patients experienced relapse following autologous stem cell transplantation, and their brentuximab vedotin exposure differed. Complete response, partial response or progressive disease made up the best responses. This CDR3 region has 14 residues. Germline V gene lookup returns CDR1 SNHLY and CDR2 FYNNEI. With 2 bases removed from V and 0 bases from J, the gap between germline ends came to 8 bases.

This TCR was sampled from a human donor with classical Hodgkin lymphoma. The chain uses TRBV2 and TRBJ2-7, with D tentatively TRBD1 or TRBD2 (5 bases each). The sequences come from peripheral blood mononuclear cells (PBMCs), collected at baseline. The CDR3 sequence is CASSEWGISYEQYF. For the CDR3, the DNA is TGTGCCAGCAGTGAATGGGGGATCTCCTACGAGCAGTACTTC. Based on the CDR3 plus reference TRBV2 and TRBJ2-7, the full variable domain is EPEVTQTPSHQVTQMGQEVILRCVPISNHLYFYWYRQILGQKVEFLVSFYNNEISEKSEIFDDQFSVERPDGSNFTLKIRSTKLEDSAMYFCASSEWGISYEQYFGPGTRLTVT.